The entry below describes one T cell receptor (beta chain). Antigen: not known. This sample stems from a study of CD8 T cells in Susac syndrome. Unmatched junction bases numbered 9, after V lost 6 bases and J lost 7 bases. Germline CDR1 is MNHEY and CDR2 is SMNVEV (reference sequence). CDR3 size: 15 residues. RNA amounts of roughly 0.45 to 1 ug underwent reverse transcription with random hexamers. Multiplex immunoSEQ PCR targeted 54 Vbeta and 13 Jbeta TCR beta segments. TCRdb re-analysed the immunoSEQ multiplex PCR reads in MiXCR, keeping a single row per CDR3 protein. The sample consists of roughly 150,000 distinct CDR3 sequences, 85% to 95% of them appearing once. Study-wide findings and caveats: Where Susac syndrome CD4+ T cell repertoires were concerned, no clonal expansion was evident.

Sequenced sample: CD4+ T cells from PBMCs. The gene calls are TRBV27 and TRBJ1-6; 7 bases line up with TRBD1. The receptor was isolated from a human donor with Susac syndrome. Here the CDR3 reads CASSPGTAKNSPLHF. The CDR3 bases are TGTGCCAGCAGCCCCGGGACAGCCAAAAATTCACCCCTCCACTTT.